The present entry profiles one TCR beta chain with its context. Its matching antigen is unknown. The data derive from a study of cytomegalovirus exposure and HLA in healthy donors. Study background: A prior analysis found about 110 million unique TCR beta sequences from some 200 million T cells. Assignment to the Caucasian-associated ancestry cluster applied to around 76% of the roughly 420 genotyped donors. General study points: The authors judged a highly shared variant cluster likely a sequencing artifact. It was taken for granted in presence/absence analyses that sequencing depth across donors was roughly uniform.

The PCR employed 60 Vbeta primers together with 13 Jbeta primers. Data came from immunoSEQ multiplex PCR; TCRdb stores just in-frame clones and leaves some out. The sample has about 70,000 clones. This CDR3 region has 13 residues. Germline V gene lookup returns CDR1 GTSNPN and CDR2 SVGIG (reference sequence). Trimming took off 1 base at V and 2 bases at J, with 8 bases between the two ends. This TCR was sampled from a woman in her twenties or thirties in good health and CMV-seronegative. The chain joins TRBV30 to TRBJ1-2, with unresolved D. Sequencing input: PBMCs. In DNA, the CDR3 is TGTGCCTGGAGTGGGCAACAAAACTATGGCTACACCTTC. This encodes CAWSGQQNYGYTF.